This passage covers 2 T cell receptor beta chains from one sample sequenced in a study of cytotoxic CD8 clonotypes in ibrutinib-treated CLL. Some clones are missing from TCRdb's copy, which holds only in-frame ones; the method was immunoSEQ multiplex PCR. This repertoire shows about 140,000 clones, around 76% found once; its top ten account for 5.1%. This specimen was PBMCs, taken after 24 months of ibrutinib treatment. These receptors were collected from a human donor with chronic lymphocytic leukemia.

V gene TRBV18 combines with J gene TRBJ2-3; possible D gene TRBD1, 7 bases. CDR3 length equals 16 residues. Germline lookup yields CDR1 KGHSH and CDR2 LQKENI. V lost 3 bases, J lost 4 bases, and 17 bases lay in between. The CDR3 sequence is CASSPPRGRGADTQYF. DNA for the CDR3: TGTGCCAGCTCACCCCCTCGGGGCAGGGGGGCAGATACGCAGTATTTT.

This clone occurred a few times. The chain combines TRBV6-1 with TRBJ2-2; D gene unclear. Germline lookup yields CDR1 MNHNS and CDR2 SASEGT. CDR3 length equals 13 residues. Trimming left V 6 bases short and J 1 base short, with 6 bases between. The chain's CDR3 is CASRPENTGELFF. The CDR3 coding sequence is TGTGCCAGCAGACCTGAGAACACCGGGGAGCTGTTTTTT.